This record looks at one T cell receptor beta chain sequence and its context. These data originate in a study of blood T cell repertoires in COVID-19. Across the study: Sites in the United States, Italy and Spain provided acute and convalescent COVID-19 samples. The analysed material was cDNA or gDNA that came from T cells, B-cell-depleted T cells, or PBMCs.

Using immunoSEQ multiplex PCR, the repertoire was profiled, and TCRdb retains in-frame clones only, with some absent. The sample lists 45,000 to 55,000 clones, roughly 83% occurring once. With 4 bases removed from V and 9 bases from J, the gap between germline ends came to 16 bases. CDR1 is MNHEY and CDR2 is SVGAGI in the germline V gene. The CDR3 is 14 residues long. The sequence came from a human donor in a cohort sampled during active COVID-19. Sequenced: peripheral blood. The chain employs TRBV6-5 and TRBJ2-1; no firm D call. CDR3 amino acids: CASSSLDSFSEQFF. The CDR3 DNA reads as TGTGCCAGCAGTTCTCTAGACTCGTTCAGTGAGCAGTTCTTC.